The next 5 T cell receptor beta chains were all read from a single sample in a study of blood T cells in healthy people across ages. The authors ran a second PCR of 7 to 11 cycles using a sample-barcoded 5' primer and a J-beta primer mix. Using its own MiXCR run on the 5' RACE reads, TCRdb lists one record per CDR3 protein. The data show around 650,000 distinct CDR3 sequences, over 40% seen once. The sequenced sample was blood. The receptors were sampled from an elderly man in good health.

This chain links TRBV14 with TRBJ2-1; TRBD2 matches 9 bases. V shed 2 bases, J shed 9 bases, and the junction held 8 bases outside the gene matches. Looked up from germline, CDR1 is SGHDN and CDR2 is FVKESK. The CDR3 sequence is 15 residues long. The CDR3 DNA reads as TGTGCCAGCAGCCAAATGGCGGGGGGGCCTCTTGAGCAGTTCTTC. Protein product: CASSQMAGGPLEQFF.

This clonotype was observed a few times. The CDR3 nucleotides are TGTGCCTGGAACCGGATTTCCCACGAGCAGTACTTC. Amino acids: CAWNRISHEQYF. The genes are TRBV30 and TRBJ2-7, with D hard to call. Germline assignment: CDR1 GTSNPN and CDR2 SVGIG (reference sequence). The CDR3 covers 12 residues. Trimming shortened V by 4 bases and J by 5 bases, and 12 bases separated the two germline ends.

This clonotype was picked up a small number of times. This sequence joins TRBV4-1 and TRBJ2-1; 10 nucleotides align to TRBD2. The CDR3 runs to 20 residues. With 4 bases clipped from V and 0 bases from J, the junction kept 15 bases outside the gene matches. Germline values: CDR1 MGHRA, CDR2 YSYEKL. The CDR3 loop reads CASSRPIGLAGADSYNEQFF. The CDR3, as DNA: TGCGCCAGCAGCCGCCCAATAGGGCTAGCGGGGGCAGACTCCTACAATGAGCAGTTCTTC.

This clonotype was recorded a few times. DNA of the CDR3: TGTGCCAGCAGCCCTCCAGGGAACTATAATTCACCCCTCCACTTT. It codes for CASSPPGNYNSPLHF. J is TRBJ1-6 and V is TRBV3-1; TRBD1 might be the D (5 bases). V lost 4 bases, J lost 3 bases, and 10 bases lay in between. CDR3 size: 15 residues. The germline gives CDR1 LGHDT, CDR2 YNNKEL (reference sequence).

The chain employs TRBV11-2 and TRBJ2-4; TRBD2 might be the D (6 bases). CDR1 SGHAT and CDR2 FQNNGV come from the germline V gene. The CDR3 spans 17 residues. The germline V and J ends were trimmed by 1 base and 0 bases, with 13 bases remaining between them. This chain's CDR3 is CASSLGDLGGAKNIQYF. CDR3 in DNA: TGTGCCAGCAGCTTAGGGGACCTCGGGGGAGCCAAAAACATTCAGTACTTC.